Below, 30 T cell receptor beta chains from the same sample are listed, as sequenced in a study of blood T cell repertoires in COVID-19. Sequencing was performed with immunoSEQ multiplex PCR; in TCRdb, only in-frame clones are kept and a portion is missing. The sample lists about 75,000 clones, about nine tenths occurring once. Sequenced input: peripheral blood. The receptor set was obtained from a human donor in a cohort sampled during active COVID-19.

This chain uses TRBV6-5 with TRBJ2-3; 9 nucleotides align to TRBD2. This CDR3 contains 16 residues. Germline V gene data show CDR1 as MNHEY and CDR2 as SVGAGI. The junction had 4 bases not matched to a gene; V was cut back by 2 bases and J by 1 base. CDR3 amino acids: CASSYAASGGTDTQYF. CDR3 bases: TGTGCCAGCAGTTACGCGGCTAGCGGGGGCACAGATACGCAGTATTTT.

A few counts support this clone. The V gene is TRBV6-5, the J gene TRBJ2-7; 8 positions agree with TRBD1. In germline, CDR1 is MNHEY, CDR2 SVGAGI. With 11 bases clipped from V and 7 bases from J, the junction kept 13 bases outside the gene matches. The CDR3 spans 13 residues. The CDR3 loop reads CAGSGQAEGEQYF. The CDR3 DNA follows: TGTGCCGGTTCGGGACAGGCGGAGGGGGAGCAGTACTTC.

The chain links TRBV13 to TRBJ2-7, with D unresolved. The CDR3 covers 14 residues. CDR1 is PRHDT, CDR2 FYEKMQ, per germline (reference sequence). Trimming stripped 5 bases from V and 2 bases from J, with 13 bases between. The CDR3 sequence: CASSPPLLTYEQYF. The CDR3 bases are TGTGCCAGCAGCCCACCCTTGCTAACCTACGAGCAGTACTTC.

J is TRBJ1-1 and V is TRBV10-3; 10 positions agree with TRBD1. V lost 0 bases and J lost 7; bases outside the gene matches: 8. In germline, CDR1 is ENHRY, CDR2 SYGVKD. This CDR3 region has 16 residues. This CDR3 is CAISESRGTGAHEAFF. In DNA, the CDR3 is TGTGCCATCAGTGAGTCGCGGGGGACAGGGGCCCATGAAGCTTTCTTT.

The V call is TRBV7-2, the J call TRBJ2-5; D not resolved. Per germline, CDR1 SGHTA and CDR2 FQGNSA. Trimming took off 4 bases at V and 1 base at J, with 4 bases between the two ends. CDR3 length: 12 amino acids. CDR3 DNA: TGTGCCAGCAGCTCCTTCCAAGAGACCCAGTACTTC. Translating it yields CASSSFQETQYF.

This chain links TRBV6-5 with TRBJ2-5; 7 bases map to TRBD1. Trimming took 0 bases from V and 5 from J; bases not matched to a gene: 6. This CDR3 region has 15 residues. Germline loops: CDR1 MNHEY, CDR2 SVGAGI. The CDR3, as DNA: TGTGCCAGCAGTTACTCCGGGACAGCTGGGGAGACCCAGTACTTC. Translated, it gives CASSYSGTAGETQYF.

The rearrangement links TRBV27 to TRBJ2-1, with 9 nucleotides matching TRBD2. V lost 4 bases to trimming and J lost 0 bases; unmatched junction nucleotides: 4. CDR3 length: 16 residues. The V gene's germline CDR1 is MNHEY and CDR2 SMNVEV (reference sequence). CDR3 sequence reads: CASSSGGGASYNEQFF. The CDR3 DNA is TGTGCCAGCAGTTCCGGCGGGGGGGCCTCCTACAATGAGCAGTTCTTC.

This clone has only one observation. The chain is built from TRBV6-2 or TRBV6-3 and TRBJ2-1; 8 positions match TRBD2. The CDR3 has 16 residues. The V segment lost 2 bases and the J segment 4 bases; nucleotides outside the gene matches: 7. In germline, CDR1 is MNHEY, CDR2 SVGEGT. Here the CDR3 reads CASSYRTSLPYNEQFF. The DNA for the CDR3 is TGTGCCAGCAGTTACAGGACTAGCTTACCTTACAATGAGCAGTTCTTC.

The rearrangement uses TRBV5-4 and TRBJ2-1, with a possible D match to TRBD2 (5 bases). From germline, CDR1 is SGHNT and CDR2 YYREEE (reference sequence). The V end was cut by 2 bases, the J end by 6 bases, with 18 bases between. The CDR3 sequence is 16 residues long. The CDR3 loop is CASSLVGRRTGNEQFF. The CDR3 region has the DNA TGTGCCAGCAGCTTAGTGGGCAGGAGGACCGGCAATGAGCAGTTCTTC. The complete variable domain, with remaining parts taken from reference TRBV5-4 and TRBJ2-1, reads ETGVTQSPTHLIKTRGQQVTLRCSSQSGHNTVSWYQQALGQGPQFIFQYYREEENGRGNFPPRFSGLQFPNYSSELNVNALELDDSALYLCASSLVGRRTGNEQFFGPGTRLTVL.

A single count supports this clone. V and J are TRBV28 and TRBJ1-5; the D gene is possibly TRBD1 (5 bases). The germline V gene has CDR1 MDHEN and CDR2 SYDVKM. The V end was cut by 6 bases, the J end by 7 bases, with 16 bases between. This CDR3 is 14 amino acids long. The CDR3 here is CASRRPSGYQPQHF. As DNA, the CDR3 is TGTGCCAGCAGAAGGCCTTCAGGGTACCAGCCCCAGCATTTT.

The CDR3 loop reads CASSQYRGSPYEQYF. CDR3 in DNA: TGCGCCAGCAGCCAATACCGGGGGTCTCCCTACGAGCAGTACTTC. The chain combines TRBV4-3 with TRBJ2-7; D is perhaps TRBD2 (6 bases). This CDR3 contains 15 residues. Germline V CDR1 and CDR2: LGHNA, YSLEER. Between the trimmed V and J ends, which lost 2 bases and 2 bases, there was a span of 13 bases.

The V gene is TRBV6-4, the J gene TRBJ2-3; 8 bases match TRBD2. CDR3 length: 16 residues. Losses at the gene ends were 0 bases for V and 0 bases for J; bases not matched to a gene: 2. Germline V gives CDR1 MRHNA, CDR2 SNTAGT. CDR3 nucleotides: TGTGCCAGCAGTGACTCCAGCGGGAGCAGCACAGATACGCAGTATTTT. Translating it yields CASSDSSGSSTDTQYF.

The J gene is TRBJ2-6, the V gene TRBV6-4, with TRBD1 matching 7 bases. The germline V gene has CDR1 MRHNA and CDR2 SNTAGT. There are 15 residues in the CDR3. V gave up 6 bases and J gave up 4 bases; unmatched junction bases: 6. This CDR3 is CASSEGALGANVLTF. The CDR3 nucleotides read TGTGCCAGCAGCGAGGGGGCTCTCGGGGCCAACGTCCTGACTTTC.

The V gene is TRBV12-2, the J gene TRBJ1-3. TRBV12-2 is reported as a pseudogene. The CDR3 has 15 residues. DNA of the CDR3: TGTGCAAGTCGCTTTCCGGTGCGTGCTGGAAACACCATATATTTT. It translates to CASRFPVRAGNTIYF.

The chain carries TRBV28 and TRBJ2-5; 12 nucleotides match TRBD2. The V and J ends lost 3 bases and 5 bases, in that order; junction bases with no gene match: 7. This CDR3 region has 16 residues. In germline, CDR1 is MDHEN, CDR2 SYDVKM. DNA of the CDR3: TGTGCCAGCAGTTTGACTAGCGGGAGCGGGAGGGAGACCCAGTACTTC. This translates into CASSLTSGSGRETQYF.

V and J are TRBV7-9 and TRBJ2-1; 7 bases fit TRBD1. CDR1 and CDR2 from the germline V gene are SEHNR and FQNEAQ (reference sequence). This CDR3 is built from 15 residues. V shed 6 bases and J 0 bases; nucleotides not matched to a gene: 5. The CDR3: CASRTTGASYNEQFF. The CDR3 coding sequence is TGTGCCAGCAGAACCACAGGGGCCTCCTACAATGAGCAGTTCTTC.

The genes are TRBV5-1 and TRBJ1-6, with D tentatively TRBD1 (5 bases). Trimming left V 1 base short and J 8 bases short, with 13 bases between. There are 15 residues in the CDR3. Germline V gene lookup returns CDR1 SGHRS and CDR2 YFSETQ. The CDR3 region has the DNA TGCGCCAGCAGCTTGACTTCCAGGGCAGATTCACCCCTCCACTTT. Translating gives CASSLTSRADSPLHF.

V is TRBV15 and J is TRBJ2-7; D is ambiguous. The CDR3 length is 17 residues. Trimming took off 0 bases at V and 0 bases at J, with 15 bases between the two ends. Germline V gene sequence: CDR1 LNHNV, CDR2 YYDKDF (reference sequence). The DNA for the CDR3 is TGTGCCACCAGCAGAGATCTTAGTAGAACCGACTCCTACGAGCAGTACTTC. Translating gives CATSRDLSRTDSYEQYF.

This chain links TRBV19 with TRBJ2-1; 7 bases are shared with TRBD1. Germline values: CDR1 LNHDA, CDR2 SQIVND (reference sequence). Trimming removed 3 bases from V and 0 bases from J; junction bases left unmatched: 2. The CDR3 is 15 amino acids. As DNA, the CDR3 is TGTGCCAGTAGTATTACAGGGGCCTCCTACAATGAGCAGTTCTTC. It specifies CASSITGASYNEQFF.

The chain has TRBV6-2 or TRBV6-3 and TRBJ2-6, with TRBD1 matching 7 bases. The germline gives CDR1 MNHEY, CDR2 SVGEGT. The CDR3 loop spans 18 amino acids. V was pared by 6 bases and J by 0 bases, with 11 bases of the junction left unmatched. The DNA for the CDR3 is TGTGCCAGCAGACCTCATCGGGACAGTTTCTCTGGGGCCAACGTCCTGACTTTC. Encoded protein: CASRPHRDSFSGANVLTF.

In its sample, this clone was seen many times. This chain connects TRBV6-5 to TRBJ1-1; tentative D call: TRBD1 (6 bases). The CDR3 consists of 13 residues. Trimming took off 6 bases at V and 3 bases at J, with 11 bases between the two ends. Germline CDR1 reads MNHEY; CDR2 reads SVGAGI. The CDR3, as DNA: TGTGCCAGCAGGGTACAGGGATACACTGAAGCTTTCTTT. Protein product: CASRVQGYTEAFF.

This chain links TRBV4-3 with TRBJ2-3, with 10 nucleotides matching TRBD1. The CDR3 length is 17 residues. J gave up 10 bases and V 0 bases, and 13 bases lay outside the gene matches. CDR1 and CDR2 (germline): LGHNA, YSLEER. The CDR3 protein is CASSQDGTGEIFSSQYF. The CDR3 bases are TGCGCCAGCAGCCAAGATGGGACAGGGGAAATCTTTTCGTCGCAGTATTTT.

The chain is built from TRBV19 and TRBJ2-2; D ambiguous. V was pared by 1 base and J by 6 bases, with 6 bases between. Germline-derived CDR1 and CDR2 are LNHDA and SQIVND (reference sequence). The CDR3 is 13 amino acids. DNA for the CDR3: TGTGCCAGTAGTATAGCTTCCTCCGGGGAGCTGTTTTTT. Protein: CASSIASSGELFF.

This sequence joins TRBV18 and TRBJ2-5, with D perhaps matching TRBD2 (5 bases). The CDR3 length is 12 residues. Between the trimmed V and J ends, which lost 3 bases and 5 bases, there was a span of 7 bases. CDR1 KGHSH and CDR2 LQKENI come from the germline V gene. The DNA of the CDR3 is TGTGCCAGCTCACCGGGAGAGGAGACCCAGTACTTC. This encodes CASSPGEETQYF. The full variable domain, with the rest looked up from reference TRBV18 and TRBJ2-5, is NAGVMQNPRHLVRRRGQEARLRCSPMKGHSHVYWYRQLPEEGLKFMVYLQKENIIDESGMPKERFSAEFPKEGPSILRIQQVVRGDSAAYFCASSPGEETQYFGPGTRLLVL.

The chain couples TRBV6-6 to TRBJ2-5; D might be TRBD1 (6 bases). The germline V and J ends were trimmed by 6 bases and 2 bases, with 10 bases remaining between them. Germline CDR1 is MNHNY and CDR2 is SVGAGI (reference sequence). This CDR3 has 13 amino acids. The CDR3 sequence: CASSWTEQETQYF. CDR3 DNA sequence: TGTGCCAGCAGCTGGACAGAACAAGAGACCCAGTACTTC.

This clone has only a few counts. This sequence joins TRBV5-1 and TRBJ1-2, with 7 bases aligning to TRBD1. The CDR3 is 15 amino acids. With 4 bases clipped from V and 8 bases from J, the junction kept 14 bases outside the gene matches. Looked up from germline, CDR1 is SGHRS and CDR2 is YFSETQ. CDR3 region: CASSTSGTAVQGYTF. The CDR3 region has the DNA TGCGCCAGCAGCACCAGTGGGACAGCGGTCCAGGGCTACACCTTC.

The chain employs TRBV6-5 and TRBJ2-7; TRBD2 matches at 7 bases. CDR1 is MNHEY and CDR2 is SVGAGI in the germline V gene. The CDR3 has 14 amino acids. V was clipped by 6 bases and J by 2 bases; unmatched bases: 7. CDR3 nucleotides: TGTGCCAGCAGACCACGGGGGGAGGCCTACGAGCAGTACTTC. Its translation is CASRPRGEAYEQYF.

V usage is TRBV7-2 and J usage is TRBJ2-3; D is possibly TRBD2 (6 bases). The germline V gene has CDR1 SGHTA and CDR2 FQGNSA. Trimming removed 5 bases at V and 2 bases at J, with 23 bases between. CDR3 length: 18 residues. CDR3 in DNA: TGTGCCAGCAGCCAGGCGGTTCTCAAGCGGGTGAACACAGATACGCAGTATTTT. Amino acid sequence: CASSQAVLKRVNTDTQYF.

The chain couples TRBV7-9 to TRBJ2-2; 13 bases are shared with TRBD2. This CDR3 is built from 18 residues. Germline V gene data show CDR1 as SEHNR and CDR2 as FQNEAQ (reference sequence). The junction had 6 bases not matched to a gene; V was cut back by 3 bases and J by 2 bases. DNA for the CDR3: TGTGCCAGCAGCTTTCGACTAGCGGGGGGCCAAAACACCGGGGAGCTGTTTTTT. Translating gives CASSFRLAGGQNTGELFF.

The V call is TRBV5-4, the J call TRBJ2-7; D not certain. V lost 0 bases, J lost 2 bases, and 9 bases lay in between. The germline V gene encodes CDR1 SGHNT and CDR2 YYREEE (reference sequence). The CDR3 runs to 14 residues. The CDR3 protein is CASSLESVPYEQYF. CDR3 sequence (DNA): TGTGCCAGCAGCTTGGAATCAGTTCCCTACGAGCAGTACTTC. The variable domain in full, completed from reference TRBV5-4 and TRBJ2-7, reads ETGVTQSPTHLIKTRGQQVTLRCSSQSGHNTVSWYQQALGQGPQFIFQYYREEENGRGNFPPRFSGLQFPNYSSELNVNALELDDSALYLCASSLESVPYEQYFGPGTRLTVT.